This entry features one TCR beta chain sequence. CDR1 is SGHTS, CDR2 YDEGEE, per germline. V lost 3 bases and J 10 bases, leaving 28 bases between the germline ends. This CDR3 contains 17 residues. This sample was taken from a study of blood T cell repertoires in COVID-19. Across the study: Acute and convalescent COVID-19 specimens originated in the United States, Italy and Spain. T cells, B-cell-depleted T cells, or PBMCs provided the cDNA or gDNA that served as material.

The method was immunoSEQ multiplex PCR; TCRdb's version includes in-frame clones alone and lacks a portion of them. There are about 70,000 clones in the sample; over 70% occur only once, and less than 10% lies in the top ten. The sample was peripheral blood. The origin of this receptor is a human donor in a cohort sampled during active COVID-19. The genes are TRBV5-8 and TRBJ1-1; D is perhaps TRBD1 (5 bases). CDR3 sequence reads: CASSSQWGVSQGAGAFF. The CDR3 DNA is TGTGCCAGCAGCTCCCAATGGGGGGTTAGTCAGGGCGCAGGAGCTTTCTTT.